The sequence of this TCR beta chain was determined in a study of control samples from healthy donors and cancer patients. Germline V gene lookup returns CDR1 LGHNA and CDR2 YNFKEQ. V gave up 0 bases and J gave up 5 bases; unmatched junction bases: 6. The CDR3 runs 16 residues. Some clones are missing from TCRdb's copy, which holds only in-frame ones; the method was immunoSEQ multiplex PCR. Seen here are about 140,000 clones, 90% to 95% observed once, and the top ten hold approximately 14%. This chain joins TRBV4-2 and TRBJ2-1; 8 bases match TRBD2. The sequenced sample consisted of blood. The receptor's source is a man aged 40-50 years in good health. The CDR3 DNA reads TGTGCCAGCAGCCAAGATAGGACTAGCACCCACAATGAGCAGTTCTTC. This encodes CASSQDRTSTHNEQFF.